This passage covers 22 T cell receptor beta chains from one sample sequenced in a study of shared clonotypes between healthy human individuals. The repertoire was sequenced with immunoSEQ multiplex PCR; TCRdb's copy has only in-frame clones and lacks some. The sample holds approximately 2.5 million clones, 93% seen once. The sequencing input was naive CD4+ T cells from PBMCs. Subset defined: CD45RA+ positively selected. Every receptor here comes from a man aged 18 to 35 in good health. Some clones in this sample may be carry-over from other donors' samples.

This chain links TRBV19 with TRBJ1-4; a possible D gene is TRBD1 (5 bases). This CDR3 is 18 amino acids long. The V and J ends lost 5 bases and 0 bases respectively, with 19 bases between them. Germline V gene data show CDR1 as LNHDA and CDR2 as SQIVND (reference sequence). In DNA form, the CDR3 reads TGTGCCAGTAGTGTCGGACATTCGACCGACTCAACTAATGAAAAACTGTTTTTT. Protein: CASSVGHSTDSTNEKLFF. The full variable domain, its missing parts supplied by reference TRBV19 and TRBJ1-4, is DGGITQSPKYLFRKEGQNVTLSCEQNLNHDAMYWYRQDPGQGLRLIYYSQIVNDFQKGDIAEGYSVSREKKESFPLTVTSAQKNPTAFYLCASSVGHSTDSTNEKLFFGSGTQLSVL.

The chain combines TRBV5-1 with TRBJ2-7; TRBD2 aligns across 9 bases. The ends lost 4 bases at V and 0 bases at J; junction bases unmatched: 11. The CDR3 is made up of 17 amino acids. In germline, CDR1 is SGHRS, CDR2 YFSETQ. CDR3: CASSPNPPGLASYEQYF. CDR3 nucleotides: TGCGCCAGCAGCCCCAACCCTCCGGGACTAGCCTCCTACGAGCAGTACTTC.

The CDR3, as DNA: TGTGCCAGCACCCGCCAAGGGGACAGCGTGGAGGGCTACACCTTC. This codes for CASTRQGDSVEGYTF. This sequence joins TRBV27 and TRBJ1-2; 7 positions agree with TRBD1. Germline values: CDR1 MNHEY, CDR2 SMNVEV (reference sequence). V dropped 7 bases and J dropped 8; count of bases not matched to a gene: 16. The CDR3 is made up of 15 amino acids.

The chain is built from TRBV30 and TRBJ1-6; D gene ambiguous. Germline V CDR1 and CDR2: GTSNPN, SVGIG (reference sequence). The CDR3 contains 12 residues. Trimming shortened V by 1 base and J by 12 bases, and 10 bases separated the two germline ends. The CDR3 nucleotides read TGTGCCTGGAGTGAGACTTCCGGACCCCTCCACTTT. This encodes CAWSETSGPLHF.

Notes on this clone: A much more abundant neighbour one base away suggests this may be a read error. V and J are TRBV10-3 and TRBJ1-5; 9 bases align to TRBD1. The CDR3 runs 14 residues. Germline lookup yields CDR1 ENHRY and CDR2 SYGVKD. Trimming cost V 4 bases and J 2 bases; bases outside gene matches: 0. The chain's CDR3 is CAISGTGGNQPQHF. Here the CDR3 DNA reads TGTGCCATCAGTGGGACAGGGGGCAATCAGCCCCAGCATTTT.

CDR3 protein: CASSRRQGPANYGYTF. The DNA for the CDR3 is TGTGCCAGCAGCCGCCGTCAGGGGCCCGCTAACTATGGCTACACCTTC. The chain carries TRBV4-2 and TRBJ1-2; maybe TRBD1 (6 bases). The CDR3 has 16 residues. From germline, CDR1 is LGHNA and CDR2 YNFKEQ. V shed 4 bases and J shed 0 bases, with 15 bases lying between them.

The chain carries TRBV19 and TRBJ1-5; TRBD1 might be the D (6 bases). Per germline, CDR1 LNHDA and CDR2 SQIVND (reference sequence). V lost 3 bases to trimming and J lost 7 bases, with 22 bases between them. This CDR3 region has 17 residues. The CDR3 DNA sequence: TGTGCCAGTAGTATGGGGTCCAGGGCACACGGGGGCCAGCCCCAGCATTTT. Encoded protein: CASSMGSRAHGGQPQHF. The variable domain in full, completed from reference TRBV19 and TRBJ1-5, reads DGGITQSPKYLFRKEGQNVTLSCEQNLNHDAMYWYRQDPGQGLRLIYYSQIVNDFQKGDIAEGYSVSREKKESFPLTVTSAQKNPTAFYLCASSMGSRAHGGQPQHFGDGTRLSIL.

The chain recombines TRBV5-6 with TRBJ2-7; 7 bases are shared with TRBD2. V gave up 2 bases and J gave up 5 bases; unmatched junction bases: 7. The CDR3 consists of 14 residues. CDR1 is SGHDT, CDR2 YYEEEE, per germline. DNA for the CDR3: TGTGCCAGCAGCTTAGCGGGAATAAAGGACGAGCAGTACTTC. Translated: CASSLAGIKDEQYF.

This chain connects TRBV28 to TRBJ2-1; possibly TRBD2 for D (5 bases). V dropped 0 bases and J dropped 4 bases, with 7 bases sitting between them. Per the germline V gene, CDR1 is MDHEN and CDR2 is SYDVKM. This CDR3 comprises 14 residues. This CDR3 reads CASSLWGSYNEQFF. The CDR3, as DNA: TGTGCCAGCAGTTTATGGGGGAGTTACAATGAGCAGTTCTTC. Supplemented by reference TRBV28 and TRBJ2-1, the full variable domain reads DVKVTQSSRYLVKRTGEKVFLECVQDMDHENMFWYRQDPGLGLRLIYFSYDVKMKEKGDIPEGYSVSREKKERFSLILESASTNQTSMYLCASSLWGSYNEQFFGPGTRLTVL.

V is TRBV5-7 and J is TRBJ1-4; D is uncertain. TRBV5-7 is an ORF; its function is uncertain. The CDR3 is 14 amino acids. The germline V and J ends were trimmed by 4 bases and 7 bases, with 14 bases remaining between them. The CDR3 reads CASSPTLRGEKLFF. The DNA for the CDR3 is TGTGCCAGCAGCCCGACACTGAGAGGTGAAAAACTGTTTTTT.

The chain joins TRBV28 to TRBJ2-7, with unresolved D. V shed 4 bases and J shed 0 bases, with 13 bases lying between them. CDR1 is MDHEN and CDR2 is SYDVKM in the germline V gene. This CDR3 is 15 amino acids long. The chain's CDR3 is CASSSQSLSSYEQYF. The CDR3 region has the DNA TGTGCCAGCAGTTCCCAATCCCTGAGCTCCTACGAGCAGTACTTC. Full variable domain (rest looked up from reference TRBV28 and TRBJ2-7): DVKVTQSSRYLVKRTGEKVFLECVQDMDHENMFWYRQDPGLGLRLIYFSYDVKMKEKGDIPEGYSVSREKKERFSLILESASTNQTSMYLCASSSQSLSSYEQYFGPGTRLTVT.

A single count supports this clone. This chain joins TRBV19 and TRBJ2-1; D remains unclear. Trimming removed 6 bases at V and 4 bases at J, with 19 bases between. Germline lookup yields CDR1 LNHDA and CDR2 SQIVND (reference sequence). This CDR3 has 16 residues. In DNA form, the CDR3 reads TGTGCCAGTAGCGATAGGCCGACAAGGCCGTACAATGAGCAGTTCTTC. It specifies CASSDRPTRPYNEQFF. Looking up the rest from reference TRBV19 and TRBJ2-1 gives the full variable domain: DGGITQSPKYLFRKEGQNVTLSCEQNLNHDAMYWYRQDPGQGLRLIYYSQIVNDFQKGDIAEGYSVSREKKESFPLTVTSAQKNPTAFYLCASSDRPTRPYNEQFFGPGTRLTVL.

With regard to this clone: The sample contains more than one DNA sequence encoding this CDR3. V and J are TRBV7-3 and TRBJ2-1; D possibly corresponds to TRBD2 (7 bases). This CDR3 has 15 amino acids. Germline V lookup: CDR1 SGHTA, CDR2 FQGTGA. V dropped 4 bases and J dropped 2 bases, with 12 bases sitting between them. The CDR3 nucleotides read TGTGCCAGCAGCTCATCGGGGGGCACCTACAATGAGCAGTTCTTC. It specifies CASSSSGGTYNEQFF.

The genes are TRBV5-4 and TRBJ2-3; tentatively, D is TRBD2 (6 bases). Germline V gives CDR1 SGHNT, CDR2 YYREEE (reference sequence). The CDR3 has 12 residues. Trimming took 3 bases from V and 4 from J, leaving 6 bases between them. Here the CDR3 DNA reads TGTGCCAGCAGCTCTAGCGCAGATACGCAGTATTTT. Protein product: CASSSSADTQYF.

V is TRBV7-8 and J is TRBJ1-3, with 7 bases fitting TRBD1. V was pared by 5 bases and J by 0 bases, with 13 bases of the junction left unmatched. The germline V gene encodes CDR1 SGHVS and CDR2 FQNEAQ. This CDR3 comprises 18 residues. CDR3 DNA sequence: TGTGCCAGCAGCGCCGTGGGACAGCTTCTCATCTCTGGAAACACCATATATTTT. This translates into CASSAVGQLLISGNTIYF.

CDR3 in DNA: TGTGCCAGCAGATCCAACAGGGGAACCCACGAGCAGTACTTC. This codes for CASRSNRGTHEQYF. This chain joins TRBV28 and TRBJ2-7, with 7 bases matching TRBD1. With V trimmed by 6 bases and J by 5 bases, 10 bases remained unmatched. In germline, CDR1 is MDHEN, CDR2 SYDVKM. The length of the CDR3 is 14 residues. Looking up the rest from reference TRBV28 and TRBJ2-7 gives the full variable domain: DVKVTQSSRYLVKRTGEKVFLECVQDMDHENMFWYRQDPGLGLRLIYFSYDVKMKEKGDIPEGYSVSREKKERFSLILESASTNQTSMYLCASRSNRGTHEQYFGPGTRLTVT.

Remarks on this clone: The same CDR3 also results from other DNA sequences found in this sample. The chain links TRBV5-1 to TRBJ2-3, with TRBD2 matching over 10 bases. Germline V gene sequence: CDR1 SGHRS, CDR2 YFSETQ. V lost 4 bases and J lost 1; bases outside the gene matches: 3. This CDR3 has 15 amino acids. CDR3 amino acids: CASSLGTSGTDTQYF. The CDR3 DNA sequence: TGCGCCAGCAGCCTCGGGACTAGCGGCACAGATACGCAGTATTTT.

V gene TRBV19 combines with J gene TRBJ2-5; D not certain. This CDR3 region has 16 residues. Trimming took 3 bases from V and 0 from J, leaving 14 bases between them. The V gene's germline CDR1 is LNHDA and CDR2 SQIVND (reference sequence). CDR3: CASSIFIGRNQETQYF. The CDR3 DNA is TGTGCCAGTAGTATTTTCATCGGCCGAAACCAAGAGACCCAGTACTTC.

The chain has TRBV5-1 and TRBJ1-5; D gene ambiguous. The CDR3 sequence is 13 residues long. Trimming left V 5 bases short and J 4 bases short, with 10 bases between. CDR1 and CDR2 (germline): SGHRS, YFSETQ. CDR3 bases: TGCGCCAGCAGTTCCGAAACTAATCAGCCCCAGCATTTT. It translates to CASSSETNQPQHF.

The rearrangement uses TRBV30 and TRBJ1-2; a possible D gene is TRBD1 (5 bases). Germline lookup yields CDR1 GTSNPN and CDR2 SVGIG (reference sequence). The CDR3 sequence is 11 residues long. V was shortened by 1 base and J by 7 bases, with 7 bases between the two germline ends. Here the CDR3 DNA reads TGTGCCTGGAGTGCCGGGGGTGGCTACACCTTC. Translated, it gives CAWSAGGGYTF.

This clone was counted once. This chain uses TRBV19 with TRBJ2-1, with 7 positions matching TRBD2. This CDR3 has 15 amino acids. V dropped 5 bases and J dropped 9; count of bases not matched to a gene: 13. Germline CDR1 reads LNHDA; CDR2 reads SQIVND (reference sequence). CDR3 region: CASSGAGSGITEQFF. In nucleotides, the CDR3 is TGTGCCAGTAGTGGGGCGGGGAGCGGGATCACTGAGCAGTTCTTC.

This sequence joins TRBV4-1 and TRBJ1-2; TRBD1 matches at 7 bases. The CDR3 extends over 15 amino acids. In germline, CDR1 is MGHRA, CDR2 YSYEKL. V shed 0 bases, J shed 5 bases, and the junction held 6 bases outside the gene matches. The CDR3 DNA reads as TGCGCCAGCAGCCAAGATGAGGGGGCAGGGTATGGCTACACCTTC. It translates to CASSQDEGAGYGYTF.